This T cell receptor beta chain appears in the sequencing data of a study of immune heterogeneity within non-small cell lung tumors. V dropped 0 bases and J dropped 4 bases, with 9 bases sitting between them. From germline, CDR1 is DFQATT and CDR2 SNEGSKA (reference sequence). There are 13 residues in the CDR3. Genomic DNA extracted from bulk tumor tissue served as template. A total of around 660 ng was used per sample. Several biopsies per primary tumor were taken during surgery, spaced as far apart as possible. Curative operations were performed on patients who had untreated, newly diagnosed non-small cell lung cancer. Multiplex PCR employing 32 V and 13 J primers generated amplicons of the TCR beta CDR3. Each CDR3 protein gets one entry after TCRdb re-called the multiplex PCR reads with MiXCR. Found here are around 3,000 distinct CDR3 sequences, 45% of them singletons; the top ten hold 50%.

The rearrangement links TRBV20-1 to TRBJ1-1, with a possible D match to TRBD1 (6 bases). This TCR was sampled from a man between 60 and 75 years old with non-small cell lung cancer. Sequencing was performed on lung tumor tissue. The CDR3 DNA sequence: TGCAGTGCTAGAGATGCCAGGGGCACTGAAGCTTTCTTT. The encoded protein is CSARDARGTEAFF.